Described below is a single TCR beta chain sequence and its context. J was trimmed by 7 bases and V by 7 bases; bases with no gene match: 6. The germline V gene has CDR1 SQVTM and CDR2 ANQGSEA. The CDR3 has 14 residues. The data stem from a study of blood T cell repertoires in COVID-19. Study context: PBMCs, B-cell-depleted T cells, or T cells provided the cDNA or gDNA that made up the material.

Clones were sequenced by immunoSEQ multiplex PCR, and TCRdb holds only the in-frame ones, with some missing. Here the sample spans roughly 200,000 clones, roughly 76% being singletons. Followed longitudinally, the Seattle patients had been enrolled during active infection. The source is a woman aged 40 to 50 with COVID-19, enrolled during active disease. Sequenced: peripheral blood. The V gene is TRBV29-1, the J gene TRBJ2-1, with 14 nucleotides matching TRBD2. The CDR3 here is CSARLAGGLNEQFF. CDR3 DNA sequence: TGCAGCGCTAGACTAGCGGGGGGGCTTAATGAGCAGTTCTTC.